This TCR beta chain is drawn from a study of lymphopenia after photon versus proton radiotherapy. Study conclusions and caveats: After the lymphocyte nadir, photon-treated repertoires showed oligoclonal expansion, especially of CD8+ Temra cells. Photon-treated patients lost naive T cells and TCR diversity; proton-treated stayed stable. Post-nadir TCR diversity decline inversely tracked overall survival among those who died.

The length of the CDR3 is 14 residues. Germline-derived CDR1 and CDR2 are SEHNR and FQNEAQ (reference sequence). Trimming stripped 2 bases from V and 3 bases from J, with 11 bases between. As regards this clone: Its antigen is unidentified.

Repertoires were generated with immunoSEQ multiplex PCR, while TCRdb's copy carries only in-frame clones and drops some. The repertoire holds around 20,000 clones, with 80% to 90% as singletons. The receptor was derived from a man older than 75 with esophageal cancer. This chain joins TRBV7-9 and TRBJ2-7, with D possibly TRBD2 on 6 matching bases. The specimen comprised peripheral blood, sampled from a patient treated with proton-based radiotherapy. CDR3 amino acids: CASSLLARSYEQYF. CDR3 coding DNA: TGTGCCAGCAGCTTACTAGCGAGAAGCTACGAGCAGTACTTC.